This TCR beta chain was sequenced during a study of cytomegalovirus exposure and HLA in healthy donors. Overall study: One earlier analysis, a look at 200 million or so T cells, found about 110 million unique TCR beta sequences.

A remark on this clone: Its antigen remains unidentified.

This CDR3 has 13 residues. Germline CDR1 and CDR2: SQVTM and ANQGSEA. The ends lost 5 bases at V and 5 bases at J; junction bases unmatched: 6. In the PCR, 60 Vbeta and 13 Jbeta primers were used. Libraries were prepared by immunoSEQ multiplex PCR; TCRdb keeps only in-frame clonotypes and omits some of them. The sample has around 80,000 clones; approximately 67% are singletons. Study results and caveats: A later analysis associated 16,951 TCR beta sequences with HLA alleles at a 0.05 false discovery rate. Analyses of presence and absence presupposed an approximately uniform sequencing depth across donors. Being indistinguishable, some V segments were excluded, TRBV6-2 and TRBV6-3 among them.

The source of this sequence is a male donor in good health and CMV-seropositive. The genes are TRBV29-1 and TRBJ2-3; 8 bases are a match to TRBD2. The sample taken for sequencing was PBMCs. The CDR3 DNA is TGCAGCGTTCCGGGGGGGAGAATAGATACGCAGTATTTT. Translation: CSVPGGRIDTQYF.